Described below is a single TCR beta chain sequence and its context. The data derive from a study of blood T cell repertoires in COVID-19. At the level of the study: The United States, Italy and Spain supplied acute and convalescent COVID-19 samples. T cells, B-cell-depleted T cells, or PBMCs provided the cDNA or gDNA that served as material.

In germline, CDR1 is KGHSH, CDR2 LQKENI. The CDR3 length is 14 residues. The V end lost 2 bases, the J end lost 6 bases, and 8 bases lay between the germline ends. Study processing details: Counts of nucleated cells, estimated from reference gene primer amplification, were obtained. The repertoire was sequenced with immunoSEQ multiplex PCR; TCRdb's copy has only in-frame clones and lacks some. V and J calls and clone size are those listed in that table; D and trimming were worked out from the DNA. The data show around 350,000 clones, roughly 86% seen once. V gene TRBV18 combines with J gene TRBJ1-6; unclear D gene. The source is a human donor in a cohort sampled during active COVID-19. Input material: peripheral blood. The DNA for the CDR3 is TGTGCCAGCTCACCAGAGGCGCCTAATTCACCCCTCCACTTT. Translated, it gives CASSPEAPNSPLHF.